The 17 T cell receptor beta chains listed next were all sequenced from one sample in a study of identical twins. One entry per CDR3 protein, called by TCRdb with MiXCR from the 5' RACE reads. The sample holds about 660,000 distinct CDR3 sequences, under 9% seen once. This sample also appeared in a second study, on yellow fever vaccine responses in identical twins.

The sample comprised PBMCs. These receptors all come from a woman aged 18-35 years in good health.

The chain employs TRBV5-5 and TRBJ2-5; TRBD1 agrees at 7 bases. The CDR3 runs to 15 residues. Germline trimming cut 4 bases from V and 3 bases from J; bases unmatched to any gene: 9. The germline gives CDR1 SGHKS, CDR2 YYEKEE (reference sequence). CDR3 DNA sequence: TGTGCCAGCAGCCTCCAACTAACAGGGGAAGAGACCCAGTACTTC. Its protein product is CASSLQLTGEETQYF.

This chain joins TRBV20-1 and TRBJ2-1, with D possibly being TRBD1 (8 bases). Trimming pared 3 bases from V and 7 bases from J, leaving 16 bases between. Per the germline V gene, CDR1 is DFQATT and CDR2 is SNEGSKA (reference sequence). The CDR3 spans 14 residues. DNA for the CDR3: TGCAGTGCTAGGGATGGACAGGGAGGGAATGAGCAGTTCTTC. This encodes CSARDGQGGNEQFF.

The gene calls are TRBV7-2 and TRBJ2-5; tentatively, D is TRBD1 (6 bases). The CDR3 runs 15 residues. CDR1 and CDR2 (germline): SGHTA, FQGNSA. V lost 5 bases, J lost 5 bases, and 18 bases lay in between. CDR3 in amino acids: CASSAQGGLYETQYF. The CDR3 coding sequence is TGTGCCAGCAGCGCCCAAGGGGGTTTGTACGAGACCCAGTACTTC.

This clonotype has only a few counts. This chain joins TRBV6-1 and TRBJ2-2; D tentatively reads TRBD1 or TRBD2 (5 bases each). This CDR3 comprises 17 residues. Trimming removed 6 bases from V and 5 bases from J, with 22 bases in between. The V gene's germline CDR1 is MNHNS and CDR2 SASEGT. CDR3 in DNA: TGTGCCAGCAGCCGAGGGACGGCCCCAGGGAAAACCGGGGAGCTGTTTTTT. It yields the protein CASSRGTAPGKTGELFF.

There are a few counts of this clonotype. The chain employs TRBV7-8 and TRBJ2-3, with 8 bases that match TRBD2. The germline gives CDR1 SGHVS, CDR2 FQNEAQ. Trimming at V came to 6 bases and at J to 8 bases, leaving 4 bases not matched to a gene. CDR3 length: 12 amino acids. This CDR3 is CASRREAGTQYF. CDR3 DNA sequence: TGTGCCAGCAGGCGGGAGGCGGGTACGCAGTATTTT.

The chain combines TRBV7-4 with TRBJ2-7; perhaps TRBD2 as D (6 bases). CDR3 length equals 12 residues. Trimming stripped 5 bases from V and 9 bases from J, with 14 bases between. Germline V lookup: CDR1 SGHVT, CDR2 SQSDAQ. This chain's CDR3 is CASSTGTSGQYF. The CDR3 region has the DNA TGTGCCAGCAGCACCGGGACTTCGGGGCAGTACTTC.

This clonotype was counted a few times. J is TRBJ2-6 and V is TRBV24-1, with no clear D. Trimming removed 3 bases from V and 1 base from J, with 12 bases in between. Germline values: CDR1 KGHDR, CDR2 SFDVKD. The CDR3 loop spans 17 amino acids. This chain's CDR3 is CATSDPGPQSGANVLTF. The CDR3 region has the DNA TGTGCCACCAGTGATCCCGGGCCCCAATCTGGGGCCAACGTCCTGACTTTC.

This clonotype was counted between two and nine times. The chain couples TRBV24-1 to TRBJ2-1, with 7 bases identical to TRBD2. The CDR3 loop spans 18 amino acids. The V segment lost 6 bases and the J segment 1 base; nucleotides outside the gene matches: 14. CDR1 is KGHDR and CDR2 is SFDVKD in the germline V gene. The CDR3 nucleotides read TGTGCCACCAGTCAGGTGGACCTGGCTAGCGGTTCCTACAATGAGCAGTTCTTC. It translates to CATSQVDLASGSYNEQFF.

This clonotype occurred a few times. This chain links TRBV29-1 with TRBJ2-7; D might be TRBD2 (6 bases). The germline V and J ends were trimmed by 5 bases and 4 bases, with 9 bases remaining between them. There are 11 residues in the CDR3. The germline V gene has CDR1 SQVTM and CDR2 ANQGSEA. Here the CDR3 DNA reads TGCAGCGTTCCGGAGGGGTACGAGCAGTACTTC. It specifies CSVPEGYEQYF.

This clonotype was counted many times. V is TRBV11-2 and J is TRBJ2-7, with D possibly being TRBD1 (5 bases). Trimming removed 2 bases at V and 0 bases at J, with 8 bases between. The CDR3 is 14 residues long. CDR1 is SGHAT, CDR2 FQNNGV, per germline. CDR3 in DNA: TGTGCCAGCAGCTTAACAAGGGGCTCCTACGAGCAGTACTTC. Protein sequence: CASSLTRGSYEQYF.

V usage is TRBV18 and J usage is TRBJ2-3; D is ambiguous. This CDR3 contains 16 residues. CDR1 and CDR2 (germline): KGHSH, LQKENI. V was shortened by 1 base and J by 3 bases, with 14 bases between the two germline ends. CDR3 sequence: CASSPLGLVGTDTQYF. As DNA, the CDR3 is TGTGCCAGCTCACCACTTGGGCTAGTGGGGACAGATACGCAGTATTTT.

CDR3 loop: CASSLELRRGRGEQFF. The CDR3 region has the DNA TGTGCCAGCAGCTTAGAGCTGCGGCGGGGCCGGGGTGAGCAGTTCTTC. The chain carries TRBV7-2 and TRBJ2-1, with a tentative D call TRBD2 (6 bases). The germline V gene has CDR1 SGHTA and CDR2 FQGNSA. The V gene lost 1 base and the J gene lost 9 bases, with 19 bases spanning the gap. The CDR3 sequence is 16 residues long.

This clonotype has just a few counts. This chain uses TRBV7-8 with TRBJ2-1; D might be TRBD1 (6 bases). CDR1 is SGHVS, CDR2 FQNEAQ, per germline. The V and J ends lost 10 bases and 3 bases respectively, with 10 bases between them. This CDR3 has 12 amino acids. CDR3 DNA: TGTGCCACGGACAGTTTCTACAATGAGCAGTTCTTC. The encoded protein is CATDSFYNEQFF. The variable domain in full, with the rest retrieved from reference TRBV7-8 and TRBJ2-1, is GAGVSQSPRYKVAKRGQDVALRCDPISGHVSLFWYQQALGQGPEFLTYFQNEAQLDKSGLPSDRFFAERPEGSVSTLKIQRTQQEDSAVYLCATDSFYNEQFFGPGTRLTVL.

This clonotype appeared a few times. The rearrangement links TRBV12-3 or TRBV12-4 to TRBJ2-7; possible D gene TRBD2, 6 bases. The CDR3 contains 13 residues. Trimming pared 3 bases from V and 3 bases from J, leaving 9 bases between. In nucleotides, the CDR3 is TGTGCCAGCAGTTTGGAGGGTCGCTACGAGCAGTACTTC. Its translation: CASSLEGRYEQYF.

This chain uses TRBV4-3 with TRBJ2-7; either TRBD1 or TRBD2 may supply D (8 bases each). The germline gives CDR1 LGHNA, CDR2 YSLEER. V lost 4 bases, J lost 7 bases, and 17 bases lay in between. The CDR3 covers 14 residues. The CDR3 loop is CASSPDRGLGEQYF. CDR3 nucleotide sequence: TGCGCCAGCAGCCCCGACAGGGGACTAGGGGAGCAGTACTTC.

The chain uses TRBV30 and TRBJ2-3; D is unclear. This CDR3 spans 12 amino acids. The germline gives CDR1 GTSNPN, CDR2 SVGIG (reference sequence). Trimming removed 0 bases from V and 3 bases from J, with 4 bases in between. The CDR3 is CAWSVRTDTQYF. For the CDR3, the DNA is TGTGCCTGGAGTGTAAGGACAGATACGCAGTATTTT.

This clonotype was seen at least ten times. V usage is TRBV7-2 and J usage is TRBJ2-1; 7 bases are shared with TRBD2. The CDR3 totals 13 residues. Trimming cost V 0 bases and J 9 bases; bases outside gene matches: 2. Germline-derived CDR1 and CDR2 are SGHTA and FQGNSA. The CDR3 region has the DNA TGTGCCAGCAGCTTAGCCGGGGAGGGTGAGCAGTTCTTC. Translating gives CASSLAGEGEQFF.